These T cell receptor beta chains were read from a single sample in a study of identical twins. TCRdb reprocessed the 5' RACE reads via MiXCR and lists one record per CDR3 protein. In the table there are 420,000 or so distinct CDR3 sequences, less than 20% of which are singletons. Input material: naive T cells sorted from blood. The receptor set was obtained from a man between 45 and 60 years old in good health. Both conserved end residues are part of each CDR3. Fields, in order: J gene, clone size, V gene, D gene, CDR3 DNA, CDR3 protein. The D gene is left open where the match is weak. Only some rows state a clone size, as once, few, many or a class for expanded clones.

>TRBJ2-7|.|TRBV7-2|TRBD2
TGTGCCAGCAGGAGGGGAGGGTCCGAGCAGTACTTC
CASRRGGSEQYF
>TRBJ2-7|many|TRBV7-2|.
TGTGCCAGCAGCTTAGCGGCAGGGGTGGCCTACGAGCAGTACTTC
CASSLAAGVAYEQYF
>TRBJ2-5|many|TRBV6-2/TRBV6-3|.
TGTGCCAGCAGTTTCCGACAGGGAGGTGAGACCCAGTACTTC
CASSFRQGGETQYF
>TRBJ2-6|many|TRBV7-8|.
TGTGCCAGCAGCGGAAGTCAGGGCTTCTCTGGGGCCAACGTCCTGACTTTC
CASSGSQGFSGANVLTF
>TRBJ1-1|.|TRBV7-2|TRBD1
TGTGCCAGCAGCCCCGGACAGGGGGCTGCAGCTTTCTTT
CASSPGQGAAAFF
>TRBJ2-5|.|TRBV29-1|.
TGCAGCGTTGCACCCGGCGAAGAGACCCAGTACTTC
CSVAPGEETQYF
>TRBJ2-2|.|TRBV20-1|.
TGCAGTGCCCGAGGTGGGGGCCGATACACCGGGGAGCTGTTTTTT
CSARGGGRYTGELFF
>TRBJ2-7|many|TRBV10-3|.
TGTGCCATCAGTGAGATCAACGAGCAGTACTTC
CAISEINEQYF
>TRBJ1-2|.|TRBV12-3/TRBV12-4|.
TGTGCCAGCAGTCCAGGGGCCTCTAACTATGGCTACACCTTC
CASSPGASNYGYTF
>TRBJ1-1|many|TRBV20-1|.
TGCAGTGCCCCATTGATGAACACTGAAGCTTTCTTT
CSAPLMNTEAFF
>TRBJ2-1|few|TRBV7-8|TRBD2
TGTGCCAGCAGCTTAGCCCCAGCGGGAGGGAATGAGCAGTTCTTC
CASSLAPAGGNEQFF
>TRBJ1-5|few|TRBV6-2/TRBV6-3|.
TGTGCCAGCAGGTACAAGGGTGTTAGCAATCAGCCCCAGCATTTT
CASRYKGVSNQPQHF
>TRBJ2-3|few|TRBV29-1|TRBD1
TGCAGCGTTGGGACAGGGGTATTGAATACGCAGTATTTT
CSVGTGVLNTQYF
>TRBJ2-5|few|TRBV20-1|.
TGCAGTGCCTACCAGGGTTGGGAGACCCAGTACTTC
CSAYQGWETQYF
>TRBJ2-3|few|TRBV27|.
TGTGCCAGCAGTTTTCCGATCGCAGATACGCAGTATTTT
CASSFPIADTQYF
>TRBJ1-2|.|TRBV27|.
TGTGCCAGCAGTTTAGTACAGGGATCCTACTATGGCTACACCTTC
CASSLVQGSYYGYTF
>TRBJ1-2|few|TRBV3-1|TRBD1
TGTGCCAGCAGCCAAGCCAAGACAGGGGGAAGTGGCGGCTACACCTTC
CASSQAKTGGSGGYTF
>TRBJ2-1|.|TRBV20-1|TRBD2
TGCAGTGCTAGAGATCGGTCTAGCGGGAGGTCCTACAATGAGCAGTTCTTC
CSARDRSSGRSYNEQFF
>TRBJ2-1|.|TRBV7-9|.
TGTGCCAGCAGCCCGAGTGGGACTGTGGGGTTCTTC
CASSPSGTVGFF
>TRBJ2-5|few|TRBV5-8|TRBD1
TGTGCCAGCAGCAAGGGACAGGGGGCATTCGAGACCCAGTACTTC
CASSKGQGAFETQYF
>TRBJ2-7|.|TRBV20-1|.
TGCAGTGCTAGAGACGGACAGACCGACTCCGAGCAGTACTTC
CSARDGQTDSEQYF
>TRBJ1-3|once|TRBV12-3/TRBV12-4|.
TGTGCCAGCAGTGCCGTCTTAGGGTGGGGAGGAAACACCATATATTTT
CASSAVLGWGGNTIYF
>TRBJ2-7|.|TRBV7-9|TRBD1
TGTGCCAGCAGCCAAAACAGGGGGCCTGCCTACGAGCAGTACTTC
CASSQNRGPAYEQYF
>TRBJ2-3|few|TRBV28|.
TGTGCCAGCAGTTTAAGGGTCGGCAGGGGCACAGATACGCAGTATTTT
CASSLRVGRGTDTQYF
>TRBJ2-1|.|TRBV28|.
TGTGCCAGCAGTTCTATCCGACAGATAGCTGAGAGGAAGCAGTTCTTC
CASSSIRQIAERKQFF
>TRBJ2-7|few|TRBV11-2|TRBD1
TGTGCCAGCAGGAGAGAGGGGACAGGGGCGCACGAGCAGTACTTC
CASRREGTGAHEQYF